The 30 T cell receptor beta chains in this list originate from one sample, sequenced in a study of blood T cell repertoires in COVID-19. Profiled with immunoSEQ multiplex PCR; TCRdb holds only in-frame clones, not every one. The sample records 65,000 to 90,000 clones, more than 80% being singletons. The sample consisted of peripheral blood. All receptors come from a woman of 80 years or more with acute or convalescent COVID-19.

This chain joins TRBV5-1 and TRBJ2-6, with 9 bases that match TRBD1. The CDR3 has 17 amino acids. Germline V gene lookup returns CDR1 SGHRS and CDR2 YFSETQ. The J segment lost 2 bases and the V segment lost 1 base, leaving 4 bases of the junction unmatched. CDR3: CASSLTGQGPGANVLTF. The DNA of the CDR3 is TGCGCCAGCAGCTTGACGGGACAGGGCCCTGGGGCCAACGTCCTGACTTTC.

In its sample, this clone was seen once. The V and J genes are TRBV20-1 and TRBJ2-1, with 7 bases lining up with TRBD2. Unmatched junction bases numbered 9, after V lost 3 bases and J lost 7 bases. CDR1 is DFQATT and CDR2 is SNEGSKA in the germline V gene (reference sequence). The CDR3 extends over 14 amino acids. The CDR3, as DNA: TGCAGTGCTAGTAGCGGGCCAGTGGAGAATGAGCAGTTCTTC. This encodes CSASSGPVENEQFF.

This clone has only a few counts. Here the CDR3 reads CASSLLRQGNTGELFF. The CDR3 DNA follows: TGTGCCAGCAGCTTGTTGAGGCAGGGGAACACCGGGGAGCTGTTTTTT. The chain combines TRBV5-6 with TRBJ2-2; D possibly corresponds to TRBD1 (5 bases). The germline V gene encodes CDR1 SGHDT and CDR2 YYEEEE. The length of the CDR3 is 16 residues. The V gene lost 1 base and the J gene lost 1 base, with 11 bases spanning the gap.

The chain links TRBV9 to TRBJ1-6; 10 bases align to TRBD1. CDR1 SGDLS and CDR2 YYNGEE come from the germline V gene. The V gene end was trimmed by 4 bases and the J gene end by 4 bases; junction bases not matched to a gene: 8. The CDR3 loop spans 17 amino acids. In DNA form, the CDR3 reads TGTGCCAGCAGCCGATCCGGGACAGGGGATTATAATTCACCCCTCCACTTT. Amino acids: CASSRSGTGDYNSPLHF.

The chain has TRBV7-9 and TRBJ1-6, with 9 bases fitting TRBD1. J gave up 7 bases and V 5 bases, and 12 bases lay outside the gene matches. This CDR3 region has 17 residues. Germline assignment: CDR1 SEHNR and CDR2 FQNEAQ (reference sequence). Written as DNA, the CDR3 is TGTGCCAGCAGCGCCCCAGGGGGACAGGGAGGCAATTCACCCCTCCACTTT. Translated, it gives CASSAPGGQGGNSPLHF.

This clone was counted once. The J gene is TRBJ2-2, the V gene TRBV18, with 9 positions matching TRBD2. CDR1 is KGHSH, CDR2 LQKENI, per germline. Trimming cost V 5 bases and J 0 bases; bases outside gene matches: 4. This CDR3 has 16 residues. Written as DNA, the CDR3 is TGTGCCAGCTCATCAGCTAGCGGGACGAACACCGGGGAGCTGTTTTTT. It codes for CASSSASGTNTGELFF.

The chain is built from TRBV3-1 (or the pseudogene TRBV3-2) and TRBJ2-5; possible D gene TRBD2, 5 bases. The CDR3 extends over 14 amino acids. CDR1 is LGHDT, CDR2 YNNKEL, per germline (reference sequence). V was pared by 3 bases and J by 5 bases, with 13 bases between. CDR3 residues: CASSQRANEETQYF. The CDR3 nucleotides are TGTGCCAGCAGCCAGCGGGCTAACGAGGAGACCCAGTACTTC.

The chain links TRBV28 to TRBJ1-6; D may be TRBD1 (5 bases). Trimming took 5 bases from V and 7 from J, leaving 12 bases between them. The CDR3 covers 14 residues. Germline CDR1 and CDR2: MDHEN and SYDVKM. This CDR3 is CASSTTGGNSPLHF. CDR3 nucleotide sequence: TGTGCCAGCAGTACTACAGGTGGGAATTCACCCCTCCACTTT.

The chain carries TRBV7-8 and TRBJ1-4; 7 bases are shared with TRBD1. Germline V gene sequence: CDR1 SGHVS, CDR2 FQNEAQ. The CDR3 spans 15 residues. V trimming: 2 bases; J trimming: 3 bases; junction bases outside the gene matches: 3. This chain's CDR3 is CASSLLGQSNEKLFF. The CDR3 DNA sequence: TGTGCCAGCAGCTTATTGGGACAGTCTAATGAAAAACTGTTTTTT.

The chain uses TRBV27 and TRBJ2-1, with D perhaps matching TRBD2 (5 bases). The CDR3 is 14 residues long. Germline V gives CDR1 MNHEY, CDR2 SMNVEV (reference sequence). Trimming removed 5 bases at V and 2 bases at J, with 10 bases between. The CDR3 DNA sequence: TGTGCCAGCAGTGCCCTCGGGACCTACAATGAGCAGTTCTTC. Encoded protein: CASSALGTYNEQFF.

The genes are TRBV18 and TRBJ1-2, with 7 bases that match TRBD1. The CDR3 is 16 residues long. The ends lost 3 bases at V and 4 bases at J; junction bases unmatched: 11. The V gene's germline CDR1 is KGHSH and CDR2 LQKENI. CDR3 bases: TGTGCCAGCTCACCTTCATCCGGGACAGAAGTCTATGGCTACACCTTC. Residues: CASSPSSGTEVYGYTF. Based on the CDR3 plus reference TRBV18 and TRBJ1-2, the full variable domain is NAGVMQNPRHLVRRRGQEARLRCSPMKGHSHVYWYRQLPEEGLKFMVYLQKENIIDESGMPKERFSAEFPKEGPSILRIQQVVRGDSAAYFCASSPSSGTEVYGYTFGSGTRLTVV.

The V call is TRBV9, the J call TRBJ2-7, with TRBD1 matching 7 bases. This CDR3 has 14 residues. Trimming cost V 3 bases and J 3 bases; bases outside gene matches: 6. Germline V gene sequence: CDR1 SGDLS, CDR2 YYNGEE. CDR3 DNA: TGTGCCAGCAGCGCTTCGGACAGGCACTACGAGCAGTACTTC. The encoded protein is CASSASDRHYEQYF. The entire variable domain, with the rest obtained from reference TRBV9 and TRBJ2-7, is as follows: DSGVTQTPKHLITATGQRVTLRCSPRSGDLSVYWYQQSLDQGLQFLIQYYNGEERAKGNILERFSAQQFPDLHSELNLSSLELGDSALYFCASSASDRHYEQYFGPGTRLTVT.

This clone was seen just once. The rearrangement uses TRBV3-1 (or the pseudogene TRBV3-2) and TRBJ1-5; a weak D match, TRBD1 (6 bases). CDR3 length equals 13 residues. V was cut by 3 bases and J by 6 bases, with 9 bases left in between. The V gene's germline CDR1 is LGHDT and CDR2 YNNKEL (reference sequence). As DNA, the CDR3 is TGTGCCAGCAGCCACGTCAGGGGTCAGCCCCAGCATTTT. Protein sequence: CASSHVRGQPQHF.

This sequence joins TRBV5-1 and TRBJ2-2; possible D gene TRBD1, 5 bases. Germline values: CDR1 SGHRS, CDR2 YFSETQ. The CDR3 covers 16 residues. Deletions cut 0 bases from V and 2 bases from J, with 11 bases between. The CDR3 sequence: CASSLDPQVNTGELFF. Written as DNA, the CDR3 is TGCGCCAGCAGCTTGGACCCACAGGTTAACACCGGGGAGCTGTTTTTT.

V gene TRBV7-8 combines with J gene TRBJ2-7; 8 nucleotides agree with TRBD2. The ends lost 5 bases at V and 1 base at J; junction bases unmatched: 4. Germline lookup yields CDR1 SGHVS and CDR2 FQNEAQ. This CDR3 has 14 residues. The CDR3, as DNA: TGTGCCAGCAGCCGGACTAGCCCATCCTACGAGCAGTACTTC. It encodes CASSRTSPSYEQYF.

The gene calls are TRBV3-1 (or the pseudogene TRBV3-2) and TRBJ1-1, with 7 nucleotides matching TRBD1. CDR1 is LGHDT and CDR2 is YNNKEL in the germline V gene (reference sequence). This CDR3 is 13 amino acids long. V shed 1 base, J shed 11 bases, and the junction held 7 bases outside the gene matches. DNA of the CDR3: TGTGCCAGCAGCCAAGTGGAGGGGGCGGAGGCTTTCTTT. As protein: CASSQVEGAEAFF.

J is TRBJ2-3 and V is TRBV9; D possibly corresponds to TRBD2 (6 bases). This CDR3 contains 14 residues. CDR1 SGDLS and CDR2 YYNGEE come from the germline V gene. V was shortened by 6 bases and J by 2 bases, with 13 bases between the two germline ends. The CDR3 spells CASTERVNTDTQYF. CDR3 DNA: TGTGCCAGCACCGAGCGGGTAAACACAGATACGCAGTATTTT. Combining the CDR3 with reference TRBV9 and TRBJ2-3 gives the whole variable domain DSGVTQTPKHLITATGQRVTLRCSPRSGDLSVYWYQQSLDQGLQFLIQYYNGEERAKGNILERFSAQQFPDLHSELNLSSLELGDSALYFCASTERVNTDTQYFGPGTRLTVL.

This rearrangement joins TRBV5-4 to TRBJ2-7, with 7 positions matching TRBD2. Trimming removed 6 bases from V and 5 bases from J; junction bases left unmatched: 23. CDR3 length equals 18 residues. The germline V gene has CDR1 SGHNT and CDR2 YYREEE (reference sequence). The CDR3 DNA reads as TGTGCCAGCAACACCGGGGGGTCTAGCGGCCCGTTGTGGGACGAGCAGTACTTC. Its translation is CASNTGGSSGPLWDEQYF.

This sequence joins TRBV20-1 and TRBJ2-7, with TRBD1 matching 11 bases. V was clipped by 3 bases and J by 6 bases; unmatched bases: 4. Germline CDR1 is DFQATT and CDR2 is SNEGSKA (reference sequence). The CDR3 consists of 13 residues. As DNA, the CDR3 is TGCAGTGCTAGTGGACAGGGGGCACGCGAGCAGTACTTC. This sequence encodes CSASGQGAREQYF.

This rearrangement joins TRBV4-1 to TRBJ2-5; 8 bases are a match to TRBD2. The junction had 5 bases not matched to a gene; V was cut back by 6 bases and J by 5 bases. The CDR3 totals 13 residues. Germline loops: CDR1 MGHRA, CDR2 YSYEKL. The CDR3 reads CASRPLAGETQYF. In nucleotides, the CDR3 is TGCGCCAGCAGACCCTTAGCGGGGGAGACCCAGTACTTC.

The genes are TRBV4-3 and TRBJ2-5, with TRBD2 matching 9 bases. The germline gives CDR1 LGHNA, CDR2 YSLEER. After removal of 1 base from V and 1 base from J, the junction contained 7 bases not matched to a gene. The CDR3 extends over 17 amino acids. This CDR3 is CASSQGRASGIQETQYF. For the CDR3, the DNA is TGCGCCAGCAGCCAAGGACGGGCTAGCGGGATCCAAGAGACCCAGTACTTC.

The chain links TRBV6-6 to TRBJ1-5, with 8 bases fitting TRBD1. The CDR3 consists of 12 residues. Germline loops: CDR1 MNHNY, CDR2 SVGAGI (reference sequence). The V and J ends lost 8 bases and 7 bases, in that order; junction bases with no gene match: 4. The DNA of the CDR3 is TGTGCCAGCGGCTACAGGGGGCAGCCCCAGCATTTT. Residues: CASGYRGQPQHF.

The chain carries TRBV7-9 and TRBJ2-5, with D possibly TRBD2 on 5 matching bases. Germline V gene sequence: CDR1 SEHNR, CDR2 FQNEAQ (reference sequence). V was shortened by 5 bases and J by 5 bases, with 12 bases between the two germline ends. CDR3 size: 13 residues. The CDR3 region has the DNA TGTGCCAGCAGCCCGAATAGCGCGGAGACCCAGTACTTC. This codes for CASSPNSAETQYF.

V and J are TRBV11-3 and TRBJ2-1; D might be TRBD1 (5 bases). Per germline, CDR1 SGHNT and CDR2 YENEEA. The CDR3 totals 16 residues. Trimming cost V 0 bases and J 6 bases, with 15 bases left between them. CDR3 DNA: TGTGCCAGCAGCTTAGATCGTGCCAGGGCAGGCAATGAGCAGTTCTTC. It specifies CASSLDRARAGNEQFF.

J is TRBJ1-4 and V is TRBV7-2; TRBD1 agrees at 8 bases. In germline, CDR1 is SGHTA, CDR2 FQGNSA. Losses at the gene ends were 6 bases for V and 1 base for J; bases not matched to a gene: 4. The CDR3 sequence is 15 residues long. In nucleotides, the CDR3 is TGTGCCAGCAGACGCGACAGGGGAACTAATGAAAAACTGTTTTTT. Amino acid sequence: CASRRDRGTNEKLFF.

The chain combines TRBV7-2 with TRBJ2-3; D is unclear. Germline V gene sequence: CDR1 SGHTA, CDR2 FQGNSA. The CDR3 is made up of 11 amino acids. Trimming pared 5 bases from V and 6 bases from J, leaving 6 bases between. CDR3 protein: CASSPPDTQYF. Here the CDR3 DNA reads TGTGCCAGCAGCCCCCCGGATACGCAGTATTTT.

V and J are TRBV19 and TRBJ1-5; TRBD1 matches at 7 bases. With 6 bases clipped from V and 6 bases from J, the junction kept 8 bases outside the gene matches. This CDR3 region has 14 residues. CDR1 and CDR2 (germline): LNHDA, SQIVND (reference sequence). Written as DNA, the CDR3 is TGTGCCAGTAGCTCAGGGGGGCGGGGTCAGCCCCAGCATTTT. Its translation: CASSSGGRGQPQHF. Full variable domain (rest looked up from reference TRBV19 and TRBJ1-5): DGGITQSPKYLFRKEGQNVTLSCEQNLNHDAMYWYRQDPGQGLRLIYYSQIVNDFQKGDIAEGYSVSREKKESFPLTVTSAQKNPTAFYLCASSSGGRGQPQHFGDGTRLSIL.

This clone has only one observation. The rearrangement uses TRBV29-1 and TRBJ1-5; D gene ambiguous. V gave up 7 bases and J gave up 4 bases, with 14 bases separating them. Germline-derived CDR1 and CDR2 are SQVTM and ANQGSEA. The CDR3 is made up of 13 amino acids. CDR3 DNA: TGCAGCGCCCGCCTTGGGCATAATCAGCCCCAGCATTTT. It is translated as CSARLGHNQPQHF.

The chain uses TRBV6-1 and TRBJ2-1; TRBD2 matches 12 bases. The ends lost 2 bases at V and 6 bases at J; junction bases unmatched: 2. This CDR3 contains 15 residues. CDR1 is MNHNS, CDR2 SASEGT, per germline. For the CDR3, the DNA is TGTGCCAGCAGTGAAAGGACTAGCGGGGTCAATGAGCAGTTCTTC. Amino acids: CASSERTSGVNEQFF.

V and J are TRBV18 and TRBJ2-7, with D unresolved. In germline, CDR1 is KGHSH, CDR2 LQKENI. Trimming left V 2 bases short and J 0 bases short, with 5 bases between. The CDR3 is 13 residues long. CDR3 nucleotides: TGTGCCAGCTCACCAGATAGCTCCTACGAGCAGTACTTC. It specifies CASSPDSSYEQYF.